A single sample gave rise to the 17 T cell receptor beta chains below, sequenced in a study of OX40 agonist ivuxolimab in advanced cancers. Using immunoSEQ multiplex PCR, the repertoire was profiled, and TCRdb retains in-frame clones only, with some absent. The sample lists tens of thousands of clones, about 81% seen once, with 20% to 25% in the top ten. Specimen: CD4+ or CD8+ T cells sorted from blood, collected in a trial of the OX40 agonist ivuxolimab. The receptors originated from an adult with an advanced solid tumor such as melanoma, head and neck, liver or kidney cancer.

The chain combines TRBV11-2 with TRBJ2-1; 11 bases are shared with TRBD2. The CDR3 sequence is 17 residues long. Germline V gene lookup returns CDR1 SGHAT and CDR2 FQNNGV. V lost 0 bases and J lost 7; bases outside the gene matches: 8. The CDR3 nucleotides read TGTGCCAGCAGCTTAGAGGTAGCGGGAGGGCCTGGGAATGAGCAGTTCTTC. Translation gives CASSLEVAGGPGNEQFF.

The V and J genes are TRBV19 and TRBJ2-7; 7 nucleotides line up with TRBD2. This CDR3 has 15 residues. Germline-derived CDR1 and CDR2 are LNHDA and SQIVND (reference sequence). The trim removed 5 bases at V and 0 bases at J, leaving 7 bases unmatched. CDR3 loop: CASSGSRGSSYEQYF. Here the CDR3 DNA reads TGTGCCAGTAGTGGGTCGCGGGGGAGCTCCTACGAGCAGTACTTC.

There are many counts of this clone. V gene TRBV27 combines with J gene TRBJ1-2; the D gene is possibly TRBD1 (5 bases). V lost 2 bases to trimming and J lost 2 bases, with 15 bases between them. Looked up from germline, CDR1 is MNHEY and CDR2 is SMNVEV (reference sequence). The CDR3 is 16 amino acids. The CDR3 here is CASSLSPSTANYGYTF. CDR3 DNA: TGTGCCAGCAGTTTAAGCCCCTCGACAGCGAACTATGGCTACACCTTC.

This chain uses TRBV4-1 with TRBJ1-4; no reliable D call. Germline values: CDR1 MGHRA, CDR2 YSYEKL. The CDR3 is 12 residues long. V was trimmed by 0 bases and J by 7 bases, leaving 3 bases between them. The CDR3 DNA sequence: TGCGCCAGCAGCCAAGATGGTGAAAAACTGTTTTTT. This gives the protein CASSQDGEKLFF.

In this sample, this clone turned up once. The V call is TRBV9, the J call TRBJ2-5; 9 nucleotides agree with TRBD1. TRBJ2-7 matches the DNA end more closely, so the J call is doubtful. Germline CDR1 SGDLS, CDR2 YYNGEE. The CDR3 has 16 amino acids. CDR3 loop: CASSVGSGQGLYEQYF. CDR3 bases: TGTGCCAGCAGCGTAGGTTCGGGACAGGGCCTCTACGAGCAGTACTTC.

The chain joins TRBV11-3 to TRBJ1-1; D is uncertain. Trimming took 3 bases from V and 5 from J, leaving 10 bases between them. The germline CDR1 and CDR2 sequences are SGHNT and YENEEA. This CDR3 comprises 13 residues. The CDR3 loop is CASSLGLGTEAFF. In DNA, the CDR3 is TGTGCCAGCAGCTTGGGATTGGGAACTGAAGCTTTCTTT.

The rearrangement uses TRBV6-6 and TRBJ2-7, with TRBD1 matching over 7 bases. CDR1 MNHNY and CDR2 SVGAGI come from the germline V gene (reference sequence). Trimming cost V 6 bases and J 2 bases; bases outside gene matches: 10. CDR3 length: 15 residues. CDR3: CASRSGQANPYEQYF. CDR3 sequence (DNA): TGTGCCAGCAGGAGCGGACAGGCCAACCCCTACGAGCAGTACTTC.

The J gene is TRBJ1-1, the V gene TRBV27; D not resolved. The CDR3 is made up of 13 amino acids. Trimming took off 3 bases at V and 3 bases at J, with 8 bases between the two ends. Germline CDR1 MNHEY, CDR2 SMNVEV (reference sequence). The chain's CDR3 is CASSFWGYTEAFF. The CDR3 region has the DNA TGTGCCAGCAGTTTTTGGGGATACACTGAAGCTTTCTTT.

Comment on this clone: Different DNA sequences within this sample yield the same CDR3. The chain joins TRBV28 to TRBJ1-1; D unclear. Germline CDR1 MDHEN, CDR2 SYDVKM. The CDR3 runs 11 residues. V lost 5 bases to trimming and J lost 4 bases, with 5 bases between them. CDR3 nucleotide sequence: TGTGCCAGCAGTCCCTCCACTGAAGCTTTCTTT. As protein: CASSPSTEAFF.

Notes on this clone: Sequence at one end of the junction differs from germline and may be a read error. V and J are TRBV14 and TRBJ2-5, with D maybe TRBD1 (6 bases). The CDR3 sequence is 15 residues long. The germline CDR1 and CDR2 sequences are SGHDN and FVKESK. The CDR3 loop is CAGSQDPRGQETQYF. The CDR3 DNA reads as TGTGCCGGCAGCCAAGATCCAAGGGGGCAAGAGACCCAGTACTTC.

The chain carries TRBV7-8 and TRBJ1-1, with D hard to call. The CDR3 consists of 15 residues. The ends were cut back, 4 bases at V and 0 bases at J, with 12 bases in the middle. From germline, CDR1 is SGHVS and CDR2 FQNEAQ. This CDR3 is CASSYPMGMNTEAFF. In DNA, the CDR3 is TGTGCCAGCAGCTACCCGATGGGGATGAACACTGAAGCTTTCTTT.

This clone was seen more than once but under ten times. V gene TRBV7-6 combines with J gene TRBJ2-7; D may be TRBD1 or TRBD2 (5 bases each). Germline V gene lookup returns CDR1 SGHVS and CDR2 FNYEAQ. The CDR3 length is 13 residues. V lost 5 bases and J lost 4, with 12 bases in between. The CDR3 protein is CASSPGPIYEQYF. The CDR3 nucleotides are TGTGCCAGCAGCCCGGGACCTATATACGAGCAGTACTTC.

The J gene is TRBJ2-7, the V gene TRBV21-1. TRBV21-1 is a documented pseudogene. The CDR3 spans 15 residues. CDR3 amino acids: CAPGKWHRALGEQYF. The CDR3 DNA sequence: TGTGCCCCCGGTAAATGGCACAGAGCTTTGGGAGAGCAGTACTTC.

The J gene is TRBJ1-5, the V gene TRBV4-2; the D is unclear. The germline gives CDR1 LGHNA, CDR2 YNFKEQ. The CDR3 consists of 15 residues. Trimming left V 1 base short and J 7 bases short, with 14 bases between. The CDR3 loop is CASSQVADLTQPQHF. The CDR3 region has the DNA TGTGCCAGCAGCCAAGTGGCGGACCTGACACAGCCCCAGCATTTT.

CDR3 bases: TGCGCCAGCAGACGACAGGAAATAGGACCCATCGGAGAGACCCAGTACTTC. It specifies CASRRQEIGPIGETQYF. The chain carries TRBV5-1 and TRBJ2-5; TRBD1 is a possible D gene (6 bases). Germline V CDR1 and CDR2: SGHRS, YFSETQ. The CDR3 length is 17 residues. The germline V and J ends were trimmed by 5 bases and 4 bases, with 24 bases remaining between them.

The V call is TRBV7-3, the J call TRBJ2-7; D unclear. Trimming left V 1 base short and J 5 bases short, with 9 bases between. CDR1 and CDR2 (germline): SGHTA, FQGTGA. CDR3 length equals 13 residues. The CDR3 loop is CASSLNKGNEQYF. CDR3 coding DNA: TGTGCCAGCAGCTTAAACAAGGGAAACGAGCAGTACTTC.

This clone has a handful of counts. The chain uses TRBV4-1 and TRBJ1-1; D might be TRBD1 (5 bases). Germline CDR1 reads MGHRA; CDR2 reads YSYEKL. The ends were cut back, 0 bases at V and 1 base at J, with 12 bases in the middle. There are 16 residues in the CDR3. The CDR3 reads CASSQEFGGWNTEAFF. CDR3 bases: TGCGCCAGCAGCCAAGAGTTTGGGGGTTGGAACACTGAAGCTTTCTTT.